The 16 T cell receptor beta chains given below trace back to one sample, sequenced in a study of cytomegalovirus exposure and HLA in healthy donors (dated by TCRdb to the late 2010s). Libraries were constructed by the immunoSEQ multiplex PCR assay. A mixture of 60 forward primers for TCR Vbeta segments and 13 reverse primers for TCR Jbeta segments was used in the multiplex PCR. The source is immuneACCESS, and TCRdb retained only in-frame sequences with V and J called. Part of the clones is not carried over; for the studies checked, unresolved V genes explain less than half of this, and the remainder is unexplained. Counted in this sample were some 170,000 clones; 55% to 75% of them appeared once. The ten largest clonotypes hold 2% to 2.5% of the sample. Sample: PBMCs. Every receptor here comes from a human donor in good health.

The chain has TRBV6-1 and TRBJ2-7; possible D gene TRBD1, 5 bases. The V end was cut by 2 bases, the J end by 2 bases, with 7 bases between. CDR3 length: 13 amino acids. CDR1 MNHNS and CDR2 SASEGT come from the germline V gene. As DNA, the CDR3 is TGTGCCAGCAGTGAAACGACAGCCTACGAGCAGTACTTC. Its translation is CASSETTAYEQYF.

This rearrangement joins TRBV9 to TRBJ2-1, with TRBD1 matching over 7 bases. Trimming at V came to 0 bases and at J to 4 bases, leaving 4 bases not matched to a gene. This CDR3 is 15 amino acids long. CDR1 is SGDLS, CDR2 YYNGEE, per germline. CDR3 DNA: TGTGCCAGCAGCGTAGCTGAACAGGGGTACAATGAGCAGTTCTTC. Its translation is CASSVAEQGYNEQFF.

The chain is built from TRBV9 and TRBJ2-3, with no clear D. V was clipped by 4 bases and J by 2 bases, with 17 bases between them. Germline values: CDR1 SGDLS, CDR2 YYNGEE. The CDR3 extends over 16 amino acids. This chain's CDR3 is CASSPLGGGFTDTQYF. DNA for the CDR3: TGTGCCAGCAGCCCCCTAGGCGGCGGATTCACAGATACGCAGTATTTT.

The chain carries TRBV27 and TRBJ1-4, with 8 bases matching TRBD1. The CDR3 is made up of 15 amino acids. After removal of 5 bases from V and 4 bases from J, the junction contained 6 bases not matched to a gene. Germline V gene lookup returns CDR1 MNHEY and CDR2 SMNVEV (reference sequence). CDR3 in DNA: TGTGCCAGCAGTCCATGGGACAGGTATAATGAAAAACTGTTTTTT. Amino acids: CASSPWDRYNEKLFF.

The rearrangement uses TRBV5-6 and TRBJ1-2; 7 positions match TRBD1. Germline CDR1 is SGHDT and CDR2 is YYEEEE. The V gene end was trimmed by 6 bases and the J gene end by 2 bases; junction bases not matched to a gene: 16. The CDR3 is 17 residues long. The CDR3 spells CASNSGDRVHDNYGYTF. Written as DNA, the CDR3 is TGTGCCAGCAATTCAGGAGACAGGGTCCACGACAACTATGGCTACACCTTC.

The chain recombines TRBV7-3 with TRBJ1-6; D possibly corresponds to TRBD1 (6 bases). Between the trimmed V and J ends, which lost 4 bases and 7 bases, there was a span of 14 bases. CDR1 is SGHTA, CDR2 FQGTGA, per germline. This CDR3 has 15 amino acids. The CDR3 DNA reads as TGTGCCAGCAGCTCAGCTAATGGACAGAATTCACCCCTCCACTTT. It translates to CASSSANGQNSPLHF.

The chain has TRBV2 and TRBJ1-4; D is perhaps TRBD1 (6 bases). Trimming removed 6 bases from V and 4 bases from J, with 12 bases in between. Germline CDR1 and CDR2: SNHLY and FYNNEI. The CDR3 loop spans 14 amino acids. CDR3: CASSARTVNEKLFF. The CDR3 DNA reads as TGTGCCAGCAGCGCCAGGACAGTTAATGAAAAACTGTTTTTT.

The CDR3 DNA is TGCGCCAGCAGCAACGGGACAGGCCGCGGAAACACCATATATTTT. Protein: CASSNGTGRGNTIYF. The chain joins TRBV5-1 to TRBJ1-3; 8 bases fit TRBD1. CDR1 and CDR2 from the germline V gene are SGHRS and YFSETQ. This CDR3 contains 15 residues. With 4 bases clipped from V and 4 bases from J, the junction kept 7 bases outside the gene matches.

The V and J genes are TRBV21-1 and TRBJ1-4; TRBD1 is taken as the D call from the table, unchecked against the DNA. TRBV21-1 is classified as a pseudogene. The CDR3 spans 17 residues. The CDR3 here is CASSKSAKQEFNEKLFF. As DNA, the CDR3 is TGTGCCAGCAGCAAATCGGCGAAACAGGAGTTTAATGAAAAACTGTTTTTT.

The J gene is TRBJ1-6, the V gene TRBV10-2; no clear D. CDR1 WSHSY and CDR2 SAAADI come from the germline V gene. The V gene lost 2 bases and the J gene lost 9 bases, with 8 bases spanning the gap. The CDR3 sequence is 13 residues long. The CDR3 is CASSEGLGSPLHF. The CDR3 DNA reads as TGCGCCAGCAGTGAGGGGCTGGGTTCACCCCTCCACTTT.

The CDR3 nucleotides are TGTGCCAGCAGCTTAGGGGGGGACGAGCAGTACTTC. This codes for CASSLGGDEQYF. The genes are TRBV7-3 and TRBJ2-7, with 7 nucleotides matching TRBD2. The trim removed 2 bases at V and 5 bases at J, leaving 0 bases unmatched. This CDR3 has 12 amino acids. Per germline, CDR1 SGHTA and CDR2 FQGTGA.

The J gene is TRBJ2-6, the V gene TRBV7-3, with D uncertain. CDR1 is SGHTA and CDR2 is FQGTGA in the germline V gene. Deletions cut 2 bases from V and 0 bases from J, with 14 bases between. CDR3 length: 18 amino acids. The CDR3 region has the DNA TGTGCCAGCAGCTTATCGTTTCCAGGAAGCTCTGGGGCCAACGTCCTGACTTTC. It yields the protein CASSLSFPGSSGANVLTF.

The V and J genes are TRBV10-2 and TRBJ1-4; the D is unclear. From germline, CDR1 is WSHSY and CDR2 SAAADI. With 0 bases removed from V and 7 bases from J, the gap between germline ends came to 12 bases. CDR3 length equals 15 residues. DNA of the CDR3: TGCGCCAGCAGTGAGTCGCTGGCAGTTCTTGAAAAACTGTTTTTT. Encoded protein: CASSESLAVLEKLFF.

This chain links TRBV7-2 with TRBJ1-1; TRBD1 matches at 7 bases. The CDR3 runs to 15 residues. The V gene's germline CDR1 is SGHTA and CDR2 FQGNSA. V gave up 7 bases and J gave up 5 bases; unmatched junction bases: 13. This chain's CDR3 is CASTTWGTDATEAFF. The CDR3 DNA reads TGTGCCAGCACCACATGGGGGACAGATGCTACTGAAGCTTTCTTT. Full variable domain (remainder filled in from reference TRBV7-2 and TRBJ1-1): GAGVSQSPSNKVTEKGKDVELRCDPISGHTALYWYRQSLGQGLEFLIYFQGNSAPDKSGLPSDRFSAERTGGSVSTLTIQRTQQEDSAVYLCASTTWGTDATEAFFGQGTRLTVV.

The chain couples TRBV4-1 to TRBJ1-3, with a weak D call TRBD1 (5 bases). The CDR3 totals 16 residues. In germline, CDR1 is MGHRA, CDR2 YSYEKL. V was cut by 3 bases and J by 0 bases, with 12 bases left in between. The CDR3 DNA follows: TGCGCCAGCAGCCACCTAATAGGGGACTCTGGAAACACCATATATTTT. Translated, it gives CASSHLIGDSGNTIYF.

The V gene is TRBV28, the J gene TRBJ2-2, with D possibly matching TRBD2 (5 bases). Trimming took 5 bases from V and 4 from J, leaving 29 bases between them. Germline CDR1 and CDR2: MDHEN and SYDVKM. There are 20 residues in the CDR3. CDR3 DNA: TGTGCCAGCAGTCCTACCCCCGTGATAGCGCCTACGTCCCGCACCGGGGAGCTGTTTTTT. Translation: CASSPTPVIAPTSRTGELFF.